Below, 14 T cell receptor beta chains from the same sample are listed, as sequenced in a study of read filtering for tumor transcriptome and immune sequencing. From roughly 390 ng of RNA, a library with molecular barcoded alpha/delta and beta/gamma adaptors was made. TCRdb recomputed calls from the reads with MiXCR, one row per CDR3 protein. The sample yields some 41,000 distinct CDR3 sequences, under 15% seen once. Source material: a population of CD138-negative cells sorted from bone marrow. The receptors were sampled from a donor aged 40 or older with multiple myeloma.

This clonotype was seen a few times. This rearrangement joins TRBV3-2 to TRBJ2-1; the D call of TRBD1 is as the table states it, not checked on the DNA. TRBV3-2 is a pseudogene locus. The CDR3 runs 14 residues. In DNA, the CDR3 is TGTGCCAGCAGCCAAAGACAGGGCAGCAATGAGCAGTTCTTC. Translation: CASSQRQGSNEQFF.

This clonotype turned up a few times. A far larger clone is off by one base, so a read error is likely. The CDR3 end shows no conserved phenylalanine or tryptophan, and so a read error is likely. This rearrangement joins TRBV11-3 to TRBJ2-1; TRBD2 might be the D (6 bases). CDR3 length: 16 residues. V shed 1 base and J shed 8 bases, with 18 bases lying between them. CDR1 and CDR2 (germline): SGHNT, YENEEA. The chain's CDR3 is CASSLVMWEREDEQFL. The CDR3 DNA reads TGTGCCAGCAGCTTAGTTATGTGGGAGAGGGAGGATGAGCAGTTCCTC.

This clonotype was seen only a few times. A much larger clone sits a single nucleotide away, making a read error possible. The V call is TRBV9, the J call TRBJ2-1; D is tentatively TRBD1 or TRBD2 (5 bases each). The CDR3 has 14 residues. Germline V lookup: CDR1 SGDLS, CDR2 YYNGEE. V lost 4 bases, J lost 6 bases, and 14 bases lay in between. Here the CDR3 reads CASSPRGPANEQFF. CDR3 bases: TGTGCCAGCAGCCCCCGGGGCCCGGCCAATGAGCAGTTCTTC.

This clonotype has ten or more counts. This chain links TRBV5-4 with TRBJ2-2; 8 positions agree with TRBD1. CDR1 SGHNT and CDR2 YYREEE come from the germline V gene (reference sequence). The CDR3 spans 15 residues. V was clipped by 0 bases and J by 5 bases; unmatched bases: 3. CDR3 loop: CASSLGTGSTGELFF. The DNA of the CDR3 is TGTGCCAGCAGCTTGGGGACAGGGTCGACCGGGGAGCTGTTTTTT.

This clonotype was found a few times. The chain couples TRBV7-8 to TRBJ2-2; 9 positions agree with TRBD2. CDR1 is SGHVS and CDR2 is FQNEAQ in the germline V gene. V trimming: 5 bases; J trimming: 1 base; junction bases outside the gene matches: 8. The CDR3 is 17 amino acids. DNA for the CDR3: TGTGCCAGCAGCCCTAGGGGGCGGGGGGGGAACACCGGGGAGCTGTTTTTT. Protein: CASSPRGRGGNTGELFF.

On this clonotype itself: This may be a read error, as it is one base from a much larger clone. This chain joins TRBV30 and TRBJ2-5; D remains unclear. The CDR3 is made up of 13 amino acids. Germline V CDR1 and CDR2: GTSNPN, SVGIG (reference sequence). This CDR3 is CSWSRIALETQYF. The CDR3 region has the DNA TGTTCCTGGAGCCGGATAGCTTTAGAGACCCAGTACTTC.

This clonotype was observed at least ten times. The chain employs TRBV5-5 and TRBJ2-7; no reliable D call. The CDR3 sequence is 15 residues long. The germline V gene has CDR1 SGHKS and CDR2 YYEKEE (reference sequence). V was pared by 0 bases and J by 2 bases, with 12 bases between. In DNA, the CDR3 is TGTGCCAGCAGCTTGGCCCCGACTTCGACCTACGAGCAGTACTTC. Its translation: CASSLAPTSTYEQYF.

This clonotype has ten or more counts. The CDR3 DNA reads as TGTGCCACCAGCTTTAGCTCCTACAATGAGCAGTTCTTC. It specifies CATSFSSYNEQFF. The rearrangement joins TRBV15 to TRBJ2-1; D gene uncertain. From germline, CDR1 is LNHNV and CDR2 YYDKDF (reference sequence). V was clipped by 5 bases and J by 0 bases, with 5 bases between them. This CDR3 contains 13 residues.

This clonotype was recorded many times. This chain joins TRBV11-2 and TRBJ1-1; D unresolved. V was shortened by 4 bases and J by 0 bases, with 15 bases between the two germline ends. Germline V gives CDR1 SGHAT, CDR2 FQNNGV. This CDR3 is built from 16 residues. This CDR3 is CASSSLRRALNTEAFF. The CDR3 DNA sequence: TGTGCCAGCAGCTCGCTGCGGAGGGCCCTGAACACTGAAGCTTTCTTT.

This clonotype was picked up many times. This chain uses TRBV20-1 with TRBJ2-7; D is possibly TRBD1 or TRBD2 (5 bases each). Germline V gene lookup returns CDR1 DFQATT and CDR2 SNEGSKA (reference sequence). The CDR3 is 12 amino acids. V was shortened by 4 bases and J by 2 bases, with 9 bases between the two germline ends. The CDR3 sequence is CSATGATYEQYF. In nucleotides, the CDR3 is TGCAGTGCTACCGGGGCAACCTACGAGCAGTACTTC.

This clonotype has just a few counts. The chain combines TRBV3-1 with TRBJ2-1, with TRBD2 identical over 12 bases. After removal of 0 bases from V and 7 bases from J, the junction contained 4 bases not matched to a gene. In germline, CDR1 is LGHDT, CDR2 YNNKEL (reference sequence). The CDR3 covers 16 residues. The CDR3 sequence: CASSQDGGLAGNEQFF. CDR3 sequence (DNA): TGTGCCAGCAGCCAAGATGGTGGACTAGCGGGAAATGAGCAGTTCTTC.

This clonotype showed up many times. This chain uses TRBV6-6 with TRBJ1-5; 7 nucleotides align to TRBD1. The V and J ends lost 5 bases and 7 bases, in that order; junction bases with no gene match: 8. The CDR3 contains 14 residues. CDR1 MNHNY and CDR2 SVGAGI come from the germline V gene (reference sequence). CDR3 DNA sequence: TGTGCCAGCAGTCTAGGGGGCGCGGGACAGCCCCAGCATTTT. Residues: CASSLGGAGQPQHF.

There are many counts of this clonotype. The chain couples TRBV4-1 to TRBJ1-1, with 9 bases identical to TRBD1. This CDR3 is 17 amino acids long. Per germline, CDR1 MGHRA and CDR2 YSYEKL. V lost 2 bases and J lost 4; bases outside the gene matches: 11. The CDR3 DNA follows: TGCGCCAGCAGCCAATCAAGGGGTAGGGGACAGGGCACTGAAGCTTTCTTT. Translation gives CASSQSRGRGQGTEAFF.

This clonotype showed up many times. The J gene is TRBJ1-5, the V gene TRBV12-3 or TRBV12-4, with 9 bases matching TRBD1. This CDR3 spans 16 amino acids. The ends lost 5 bases at V and 0 bases at J; junction bases unmatched: 5. In DNA form, the CDR3 reads TGTGCCAGCAGTCAACAGGGGGCTGTTAGCAATCAGCCCCAGCATTTT. Protein sequence: CASSQQGAVSNQPQHF.